The 22 T cell receptor beta chains below come from one sample, sequenced in a study of blood T cell repertoires in COVID-19. Sequenced by immunoSEQ multiplex PCR; TCRdb stores in-frame clones only, minus some. Seen here are about 290,000 clones, nearly 90% observed once, and the top ten hold around 10%. The sequencing sample was made of peripheral blood. Receptor source: a woman aged 25 to 39 with COVID-19, enrolled during active disease.

The CDR3 sequence: CASSPGTGSTPLHF. CDR3 nucleotide sequence: TGTGCCAGCAGCCCTGGGACAGGGTCAACACCCCTCCACTTT. The genes are TRBV7-2 and TRBJ1-6; 9 nucleotides agree with TRBD1. There are 14 residues in the CDR3. J gave up 11 bases and V 5 bases, and 7 bases lay outside the gene matches. CDR1 and CDR2 from the germline V gene are SGHTA and FQGNSA. The full variable domain, in which reference TRBV7-2 and TRBJ1-6 provide the parts outside the CDR3, is GAGVSQSPSNKVTEKGKDVELRCDPISGHTALYWYRQSLGQGLEFLIYFQGNSAPDKSGLPSDRFSAERTGGSVSTLTIQRTQQEDSAVYLCASSPGTGSTPLHFGNGTRLTVT.

J is TRBJ2-7 and V is TRBV29-1; TRBD2 might be the D (7 bases). The CDR3 has 13 residues. CDR1 and CDR2 (germline): SQVTM, ANQGSEA. The V and J ends lost 4 bases and 0 bases respectively, with 10 bases between them. CDR3 nucleotides: TGCAGCGTTGTGGGGGGGCGCTCCTACGAGCAGTACTTC. Amino acid sequence: CSVVGGRSYEQYF.

The V gene is TRBV3-1 (or the pseudogene TRBV3-2), the J gene TRBJ2-3, with D perhaps matching TRBD2 (6 bases). V lost 4 bases and J lost 2, with 19 bases in between. The germline V gene has CDR1 LGHDT and CDR2 YNNKEL (reference sequence). The CDR3 runs to 17 residues. The CDR3 region has the DNA TGTGCCAGCAGCCTTGGGACGGGACTCCCAAACACAGATACGCAGTATTTT. This codes for CASSLGTGLPNTDTQYF.

The rearrangement joins TRBV5-6 to TRBJ1-2; 7 positions match TRBD1. Germline CDR1 and CDR2: SGHDT and YYEEEE. The CDR3 is made up of 12 amino acids. Trimming took 3 bases from V and 8 from J; bases not matched to a gene: 4. CDR3 DNA sequence: TGTGCCAGCAGCTGGGGGACAGACGGCTACACCTTC. It is translated as CASSWGTDGYTF.

This chain connects TRBV7-2 to TRBJ2-7; the match to TRBD1 covers 8 bases. The CDR3 has 15 amino acids. V shed 5 bases, J shed 5 bases, and the junction held 11 bases outside the gene matches. Germline V lookup: CDR1 SGHTA, CDR2 FQGNSA. CDR3 sequence: CASSLARTGSHEQYF. CDR3 nucleotide sequence: TGTGCCAGCAGCCTCGCCAGGACAGGGTCGCACGAGCAGTACTTC.

This chain links TRBV5-5 with TRBJ2-3, with D possibly being TRBD1 (6 bases). Between the trimmed V and J ends, which lost 1 base and 2 bases, there was a span of 20 bases. The CDR3 is 18 amino acids. The germline V gene has CDR1 SGHKS and CDR2 YYEKEE (reference sequence). The DNA for the CDR3 is TGTGCCAGCAGCTTGACCCCCGGAGGACAGACCATCACAGATACGCAGTATTTT. It specifies CASSLTPGGQTITDTQYF.

The V gene is TRBV11-2, the J gene TRBJ1-2, with TRBD1 as a possible D gene (6 bases). V was clipped by 0 bases and J by 6 bases, with 17 bases between them. The germline V gene has CDR1 SGHAT and CDR2 FQNNGV. The CDR3 sequence is 16 residues long. DNA of the CDR3: TGTGCCAGCAGCTTAGATCTTAGGCAGGGGAACAATGGCTACACCTTC. Translated, it gives CASSLDLRQGNNGYTF.

V usage is TRBV27 and J usage is TRBJ1-2, with 7 nucleotides matching TRBD1. The CDR3 has 12 amino acids. Looked up from germline, CDR1 is MNHEY and CDR2 is SMNVEV (reference sequence). Trimming removed 4 bases from V and 5 bases from J; junction bases left unmatched: 1. This CDR3 is CASSSQGYGYTF. The CDR3 bases are TGTGCCAGCAGTTCACAGGGGTATGGCTACACCTTC.

This clone was seen a handful of times. The CDR3 loop is CATSGEEGANEQFF. Here the CDR3 DNA reads TGTGCCACCAGTGGGGAGGAGGGAGCGAATGAGCAGTTCTTC. V is TRBV24-1 and J is TRBJ2-1; the D gene is possibly TRBD2 (6 bases). The CDR3 has 14 residues. V gave up 5 bases and J gave up 7 bases, with 14 bases separating them. Germline CDR1 reads KGHDR; CDR2 reads SFDVKD.

The chain has TRBV2 and TRBJ2-1, with TRBD1 matching over 7 bases. Germline CDR1 reads SNHLY; CDR2 reads FYNNEI. The CDR3 runs to 17 residues. The V gene end was trimmed by 0 bases and the J gene end by 0 bases; junction bases not matched to a gene: 5. The CDR3 DNA reads as TGTGCCAGCAGTGAAGCGCCGTGGGACAGCTCCTACAATGAGCAGTTCTTC. Residues: CASSEAPWDSSYNEQFF. The full variable domain, completed using reference TRBV2 and TRBJ2-1, is EPEVTQTPSHQVTQMGQEVILRCVPISNHLYFYWYRQILGQKVEFLVSFYNNEISEKSEIFDDQFSVERPDGSNFTLKIRSTKLEDSAMYFCASSEAPWDSSYNEQFFGPGTRLTVL.

The chain is built from TRBV27 and TRBJ1-2, with D hard to call. The germline CDR1 and CDR2 sequences are MNHEY and SMNVEV (reference sequence). V was shortened by 7 bases and J by 4 bases, with 19 bases between the two germline ends. The CDR3 contains 15 residues. CDR3 amino acids: CASKGQQRDGYGYTF. The DNA for the CDR3 is TGTGCCAGCAAGGGCCAACAGAGGGATGGCTATGGCTACACCTTC.

This chain links TRBV30 with TRBJ1-1; TRBD1 might be the D (5 bases). This CDR3 has 14 amino acids. The germline gives CDR1 GTSNPN, CDR2 SVGIG (reference sequence). Trimming left V 4 bases short and J 0 bases short, with 12 bases between. Here the CDR3 DNA reads TGTGCCTGGACTCAGACAGTTATGAACACTGAAGCTTTCTTT. Amino acids: CAWTQTVMNTEAFF.

This rearrangement joins TRBV5-1 to TRBJ1-5, with D perhaps matching TRBD1 (6 bases). V was shortened by 0 bases and J by 5 bases, with 12 bases between the two germline ends. The CDR3 extends over 15 amino acids. The V gene's germline CDR1 is SGHRS and CDR2 YFSETQ. The CDR3 DNA sequence: TGCGCCAGCAGCTTGGTTAGGGACACATATCAGCCCCAGCATTTT. This sequence encodes CASSLVRDTYQPQHF.

The rearrangement links TRBV5-4 to TRBJ1-2, with no clear D. The CDR3 covers 15 residues. Deletions cut 0 bases from V and 1 base from J, with 10 bases between. Germline lookup yields CDR1 SGHNT and CDR2 YYREEE (reference sequence). For the CDR3, the DNA is TGTGCCAGCAGCTTGGCCGCGGCCGGTAACTATGGCTACACCTTC. Its protein product is CASSLAAAGNYGYTF.

This chain connects TRBV7-2 to TRBJ2-1; 8 bases fit TRBD2. The germline V gene encodes CDR1 SGHTA and CDR2 FQGNSA. The V segment lost 3 bases and the J segment 8 bases; nucleotides outside the gene matches: 6. The length of the CDR3 is 14 residues. CDR3 in DNA: TGTGCCAGCAGCTTTCGGGGGGGCACCCATGAGCAGTTCTTC. Protein product: CASSFRGGTHEQFF.

In its sample, this clone was seen once. This sequence joins TRBV4-1 and TRBJ1-4; a weak D match, TRBD1 (6 bases). The CDR3 runs to 13 residues. Germline lookup yields CDR1 MGHRA and CDR2 YSYEKL. V gave up 1 base and J gave up 10 bases, with 10 bases separating them. The CDR3 sequence: CASSQAGEGKLFF. CDR3 nucleotide sequence: TGCGCCAGCAGCCAAGCAGGGGAAGGAAAACTGTTTTTT.

The CDR3 loop is CATSTGVNEKLFF. Here the CDR3 DNA reads TGTGCCACCTCGACAGGGGTGAATGAAAAACTGTTTTTT. The chain combines TRBV12-3 or TRBV12-4 with TRBJ1-4; 8 bases are shared with TRBD1. V lost 10 bases, J lost 5 bases, and 6 bases stayed unmatched. This CDR3 has 13 residues.

The V gene is TRBV27, the J gene TRBJ2-7; 11 bases map to TRBD2. From germline, CDR1 is MNHEY and CDR2 SMNVEV (reference sequence). V shed 3 bases and J 3 bases; nucleotides not matched to a gene: 4. This CDR3 is built from 15 residues. CDR3 sequence (DNA): TGTGCCAGCAGTTTCGGGACTAGCGGTTTCTACGAGCAGTACTTC. Residues: CASSFGTSGFYEQYF.

The rearrangement joins TRBV27 to TRBJ2-7; TRBD2 might be the D (6 bases). The ends were cut back, 0 bases at V and 6 bases at J, with 21 bases in the middle. Looked up from germline, CDR1 is MNHEY and CDR2 is SMNVEV (reference sequence). This CDR3 has 17 residues. CDR3 nucleotide sequence: TGTGCCAGCAGTTTATCGCTGGACTACATGGGTATCTCCGAGCAGTACTTC. Translating gives CASSLSLDYMGISEQYF.

This chain joins TRBV6-6 and TRBJ1-1; unclear D gene. This CDR3 has 15 amino acids. V was pared by 2 bases and J by 8 bases, with 18 bases between. Germline assignment: CDR1 MNHNY and CDR2 SVGAGI (reference sequence). CDR3 loop: CASSYPRETKSEAFF. In DNA form, the CDR3 reads TGTGCCAGCAGTTACCCACGGGAGACTAAATCAGAAGCTTTCTTT.

The chain has TRBV6-5 and TRBJ2-4, with D uncertain. The CDR3 sequence is 14 residues long. Deletions cut 7 bases from V and 8 bases from J, with 18 bases between. The germline CDR1 and CDR2 sequences are MNHEY and SVGAGI. CDR3 protein: CASMGRPSRDIQYF. The DNA for the CDR3 is TGTGCCAGCATGGGTCGGCCTAGTCGGGACATTCAGTACTTC.

The CDR3 region has the DNA TGTGCCACGTGGGCCGGAGGGGACACCATATATTTT. It specifies CATWAGGDTIYF. The chain couples TRBV10-3 to TRBJ1-3; weak D call: TRBD1 (5 bases). V dropped 10 bases and J dropped 8 bases, with 15 bases sitting between them. Germline loops: CDR1 ENHRY, CDR2 SYGVKD. CDR3 size: 12 residues.